The 30 T cell receptor beta chains presented below share a single source sample, sequenced in a study of radiation and T cells in renal cell carcinoma. Clones were sequenced by immunoSEQ multiplex PCR, and TCRdb holds only the in-frame ones, with some missing. Here the sample spans over 60,000 clones, around 78% being singletons. Time point described: blood 4 weeks post-SBRT, at nephrectomy. Treatment meaning: 15 Gy SBRT to primary tumor, nephrectomy 4 weeks later. The material sequenced was blood, taken from a patient whose treatment included radiotherapy and nephrectomy. The receptors stem from a woman aged 55-75 years with renal cell carcinoma.

This clone was seen a few times. The V call is TRBV5-1, the J call TRBJ1-1; D unresolved. Trimming pared 0 bases from V and 11 bases from J, leaving 20 bases between. From germline, CDR1 is SGHRS and CDR2 YFSETQ. The CDR3 totals 15 residues. The CDR3 sequence: CASSLDGEPGARAFF. The CDR3 DNA reads as TGCGCCAGCAGCTTGGACGGGGAACCAGGAGCGCGGGCTTTCTTT.

The V gene is TRBV18, the J gene TRBJ1-2; 8 bases match TRBD1. The V and J ends lost 2 bases and 6 bases, in that order; junction bases with no gene match: 5. The CDR3 is made up of 14 amino acids. Germline V CDR1 and CDR2: KGHSH, LQKENI. The CDR3 loop reads CASSPRGQVHGYTF. CDR3 nucleotide sequence: TGTGCCAGCTCACCAAGGGGACAGGTCCATGGCTACACCTTC. Based on the CDR3 plus reference TRBV18 and TRBJ1-2, the full variable domain is NAGVMQNPRHLVRRRGQEARLRCSPMKGHSHVYWYRQLPEEGLKFMVYLQKENIIDESGMPKERFSAEFPKEGPSILRIQQVVRGDSAAYFCASSPRGQVHGYTFGSGTRLTVV.

This clone was observed once. The chain carries TRBV10-3 and TRBJ2-7, with 7 bases lining up with TRBD2. The CDR3 consists of 13 residues. Germline values: CDR1 ENHRY, CDR2 SYGVKD. V gave up 4 bases and J gave up 3 bases; unmatched junction bases: 3. CDR3 bases: TGTGCCATCAGTGTAACGGGGGGCTACGAGCAGTACTTC. It translates to CAISVTGGYEQYF.

The chain links TRBV28 to TRBJ2-7; D is ambiguous. The V gene's germline CDR1 is MDHEN and CDR2 SYDVKM. The CDR3 runs to 12 residues. The ends were cut back, 3 bases at V and 4 bases at J, with 7 bases in the middle. The CDR3 is CASSLSGYEQYF. As DNA, the CDR3 is TGTGCCAGCAGTTTGAGTGGGTACGAGCAGTACTTC.

The chain joins TRBV27 to TRBJ1-2; 8 positions agree with TRBD1. The CDR3 totals 14 residues. Germline-derived CDR1 and CDR2 are MNHEY and SMNVEV (reference sequence). Germline trimming cut 6 bases from V and 4 bases from J; bases unmatched to any gene: 7. CDR3 amino acids: CASRVTGAFYGYTF. Here the CDR3 DNA reads TGTGCCAGCAGAGTGACAGGGGCCTTCTATGGCTACACCTTC.

This chain connects TRBV10-3 to TRBJ1-5, with 9 bases matching TRBD1. V shed 2 bases, J shed 5 bases, and the junction held 10 bases outside the gene matches. In germline, CDR1 is ENHRY, CDR2 SYGVKD. The CDR3 runs 17 residues. The CDR3 loop reads CAISERNPGQGDQPQHF. The CDR3 nucleotides are TGTGCCATCAGTGAGAGGAATCCGGGACAGGGTGATCAGCCCCAGCATTTT.

The chain couples TRBV5-1 to TRBJ1-3; TRBD1 matches at 7 bases. The CDR3 is 13 residues long. Per the germline V gene, CDR1 is SGHRS and CDR2 is YFSETQ. The junction had 0 bases not matched to a gene; V was cut back by 4 bases and J by 2 bases. CDR3 in amino acids: CASSDRAGNTIYF. The CDR3 DNA is TGCGCCAGCAGCGACAGGGCTGGAAACACCATATATTTT.

The rearrangement links TRBV29-1 to TRBJ2-3, with 11 nucleotides matching TRBD2. The junction had 9 bases not matched to a gene; V was cut back by 0 bases and J by 1 base. The CDR3 runs to 18 residues. The germline gives CDR1 SQVTM, CDR2 ANQGSEA. This CDR3 is CSVEEGLAGGLGTDTQYF. The CDR3 DNA sequence: TGCAGCGTTGAAGAGGGGCTAGCGGGAGGATTGGGCACAGATACGCAGTATTTT.

The chain links TRBV4-1 to TRBJ1-2; weak D call: TRBD1 (6 bases). The CDR3 sequence is 17 residues long. Germline V gene data show CDR1 as MGHRA and CDR2 as YSYEKL. Trimming stripped 4 bases from V and 4 bases from J, with 22 bases between. The CDR3 DNA sequence: TGCGCCAGCAGCCCGAGCCCAACCAGTCAGGGGATCTATGGCTACACCTTC. The encoded protein is CASSPSPTSQGIYGYTF.

CDR3 amino acids: CASSFSSGRGTGELFF. DNA of the CDR3: TGTGCCAGCAGCTTTAGCAGCGGCCGGGGCACCGGGGAGCTGTTTTTT. The rearrangement uses TRBV5-5 and TRBJ2-2, with D tentatively TRBD2 (5 bases). CDR1 and CDR2 (germline): SGHKS, YYEKEE (reference sequence). Trimming took off 2 bases at V and 4 bases at J, with 15 bases between the two ends. The CDR3 totals 16 residues.

The CDR3 DNA follows: TGTGCCAGCAGCTTAAACAGTAACTATGGCTACACCTTC. Translation: CASSLNSNYGYTF. The rearrangement joins TRBV7-9 to TRBJ1-2; D gene unclear. Germline lookup yields CDR1 SEHNR and CDR2 FQNEAQ (reference sequence). The V end lost 2 bases, the J end lost 1 base, and 5 bases lay between the germline ends. CDR3 length: 13 residues.

The chain is built from TRBV28 and TRBJ2-2; D uncertain. The CDR3 is 16 residues long. CDR1 and CDR2 from the germline V gene are MDHEN and SYDVKM. V lost 2 bases and J 2 bases, leaving 12 bases between the germline ends. CDR3 coding DNA: TGTGCCAGCAGTTTAAACTTCGCAGGAAACACCGGGGAGCTGTTTTTT. It codes for CASSLNFAGNTGELFF.

This chain uses TRBV6-5 with TRBJ1-1, with D unclear. This CDR3 comprises 14 residues. Looked up from germline, CDR1 is MNHEY and CDR2 is SVGAGI. The V gene lost 6 bases and the J gene lost 8 bases, with 19 bases spanning the gap. Here the CDR3 DNA reads TGTGCCAGCAGCCTCGTTCAAGGCCGAAACGAAGCTTTCTTT. Its translation is CASSLVQGRNEAFF.

The gene calls are TRBV27 and TRBJ2-2; TRBD1 aligns across 7 bases. The CDR3 is 16 amino acids. CDR1 and CDR2 from the germline V gene are MNHEY and SMNVEV (reference sequence). V gave up 3 bases and J gave up 5 bases; unmatched junction bases: 9. CDR3 sequence (DNA): TGTGCCAGCAGTTTCTCCGGGACAGCTCTGACCGGGGAGCTGTTTTTT. Encoded protein: CASSFSGTALTGELFF.

This chain uses TRBV5-1 with TRBJ2-6; 10 bases agree with TRBD1. The CDR3 runs to 17 residues. Per germline, CDR1 SGHRS and CDR2 YFSETQ. The V segment lost 0 bases and the J segment 4 bases; nucleotides outside the gene matches: 4. The CDR3 nucleotides are TGCGCCAGCAGCTTGGACGGGACAGGGGTCGGGGCCAACGTCCTGACTTTC. Translation gives CASSLDGTGVGANVLTF.

The chain couples TRBV10-3 to TRBJ1-1, with 8 nucleotides matching TRBD1. V was pared by 0 bases and J by 3 bases, with 3 bases of the junction left unmatched. This CDR3 comprises 15 residues. Germline lookup yields CDR1 ENHRY and CDR2 SYGVKD. CDR3 DNA: TGTGCCATCAGTGAGTCGGGACAGGTATACACTGAAGCTTTCTTT. Translation: CAISESGQVYTEAFF.

This chain joins TRBV6-5 and TRBJ2-5, with D possibly being TRBD2 (6 bases). This CDR3 comprises 16 residues. CDR1 and CDR2 (germline): MNHEY, SVGAGI. Trimming left V 2 bases short and J 5 bases short, with 18 bases between. The DNA of the CDR3 is TGTGCCAGCAGTTACGGCGACCCGGGAGAAGGGGAGACCCAGTACTTC. It specifies CASSYGDPGEGETQYF.

DNA of the CDR3: TGCAGCGTTGAAGATCTAGCGCCGAGCACAGATACGCAGTATTTT. Translating it yields CSVEDLAPSTDTQYF. The chain employs TRBV29-1 and TRBJ2-3; D perhaps matches TRBD2 (6 bases). The ends were cut back, 0 bases at V and 0 bases at J, with 10 bases in the middle. The CDR3 totals 15 residues. Germline lookup yields CDR1 SQVTM and CDR2 ANQGSEA.

The V and J genes are TRBV6-6 and TRBJ2-7, with a possible D match to TRBD2 (6 bases). The CDR3 spans 14 residues. CDR1 MNHNY and CDR2 SVGAGI come from the germline V gene (reference sequence). V dropped 6 bases and J dropped 2 bases, with 14 bases sitting between them. This chain's CDR3 is CASSPRGAPYEQYF. The CDR3 DNA reads TGTGCCAGCAGCCCGCGGGGCGCCCCCTACGAGCAGTACTTC.

The V gene is TRBV28, the J gene TRBJ2-1, with D possibly being TRBD1 (5 bases). The germline gives CDR1 MDHEN, CDR2 SYDVKM. V shed 8 bases and J shed 5 bases, with 13 bases lying between them. The CDR3 is 13 residues long. The CDR3 DNA reads TGTGCCAGCGTCTCAGGGTTCGACAATGAGCAGTTCTTC. It yields the protein CASVSGFDNEQFF.

This clone showed up just once. The gene calls are TRBV5-8 and TRBJ1-1, with D perhaps matching TRBD1 (5 bases). The length of the CDR3 is 14 residues. V was cut by 2 bases and J by 7 bases, with 15 bases left in between. Per the germline V gene, CDR1 is SGHTS and CDR2 is YDEGEE. The CDR3 DNA follows: TGTGCCAGCAGCTTTTCGGGGGGAACAAGTGAAGCTTTCTTT. It codes for CASSFSGGTSEAFF.

The genes are TRBV21-1 and TRBJ2-2; the D call TRBD2 from the table was never checked on the DNA. TRBV21-1 is a listed pseudogene. The CDR3 spans 19 residues. CDR3 sequence: CASSKAASNKTDSTGELFF. CDR3 coding DNA: TGTGCCAGCAGCAAAGCGGCTAGCAATAAGACGGATAGCACCGGGGAGCTGTTTTTT.

This chain joins TRBV19 and TRBJ2-6, with D tentatively TRBD2 (5 bases). The CDR3 is 15 amino acids. Per germline, CDR1 LNHDA and CDR2 SQIVND (reference sequence). V dropped 1 base and J dropped 4 bases, with 8 bases sitting between them. The CDR3 DNA follows: TGTGCCAGTAGTATAGGAGGGAAAGGGGCCAACGTCCTGACTTTC. This translates into CASSIGGKGANVLTF.

The chain recombines TRBV7-2 with TRBJ2-5, with a possible D match to TRBD2 (6 bases). Trimming left V 1 base short and J 0 bases short, with 9 bases between. Germline CDR1 is SGHTA and CDR2 is FQGNSA. The CDR3 spans 15 residues. The CDR3 loop is CASSLGGEYQETQYF. The CDR3 region has the DNA TGTGCCAGCAGCTTAGGGGGGGAGTACCAAGAGACCCAGTACTTC. The full variable domain, completed using reference TRBV7-2 and TRBJ2-5, is GAGVSQSPSNKVTEKGKDVELRCDPISGHTALYWYRQSLGQGLEFLIYFQGNSAPDKSGLPSDRFSAERTGGSVSTLTIQRTQQEDSAVYLCASSLGGEYQETQYFGPGTRLLVL.

This chain links TRBV5-6 with TRBJ2-3; D gene unclear. CDR1 and CDR2 from the germline V gene are SGHDT and YYEEEE. V lost 1 base and J 5 bases, leaving 14 bases between the germline ends. This CDR3 has 15 amino acids. In nucleotides, the CDR3 is TGTGCCAGCAGCTTGCGCAGAGGTTCAGTAGATACGCAGTATTTT. Amino acid sequence: CASSLRRGSVDTQYF.

The rearrangement joins TRBV5-1 to TRBJ2-1; unclear D gene. Trimming left V 0 bases short and J 16 bases short, with 17 bases between. This CDR3 has 13 amino acids. Germline assignment: CDR1 SGHRS and CDR2 YFSETQ. For the CDR3, the DNA is TGCGCCAGCAGCTTGGCGGAGCTCGGCGACCAATTCTTC. This translates into CASSLAELGDQFF.

This clone is a singleton in its sample. V gene TRBV27 combines with J gene TRBJ2-7; D ambiguous. V lost 5 bases, J lost 2 bases, and 13 bases lay in between. The germline V gene has CDR1 MNHEY and CDR2 SMNVEV (reference sequence). The CDR3 totals 14 residues. The CDR3 region has the DNA TGTGCCAGCAGTGAGACCCAAAAGCCCTACGAGCAGTACTTC. It yields the protein CASSETQKPYEQYF.

The gene calls are TRBV9 and TRBJ2-2; possible D gene TRBD1, 5 bases. CDR3 length: 16 residues. Trimming took 4 bases from V and 5 from J, leaving 18 bases between them. The germline gives CDR1 SGDLS, CDR2 YYNGEE. Here the CDR3 DNA reads TGTGCCAGCAGCCCGCAAGGGGAACAGCCGACCGGGGAGCTGTTTTTT. This translates into CASSPQGEQPTGELFF.

The chain combines TRBV9 with TRBJ2-1; 9 bases line up with TRBD1. This CDR3 is 15 amino acids long. The trim removed 2 bases at V and 10 bases at J, leaving 10 bases unmatched. Germline loops: CDR1 SGDLS, CDR2 YYNGEE. The DNA of the CDR3 is TGTGCCAGCAGCGTGGGGGACAGGGTGGATGGGGAGCAGTTCTTC. Translated, it gives CASSVGDRVDGEQFF.

V and J are TRBV5-1 and TRBJ2-7; TRBD1 matches at 8 bases. Germline lookup yields CDR1 SGHRS and CDR2 YFSETQ. The CDR3 runs 14 residues. V lost 4 bases and J lost 6; bases outside the gene matches: 9. CDR3 amino acids: CASSPVRTGTEQYF. CDR3 nucleotides: TGCGCCAGCAGCCCGGTTAGGACAGGGACCGAGCAGTACTTC.